This TCR beta chain originates from a study of Tregs in tolerant kidney transplant recipients. Notes on this clone: The antigen remains undetermined.

Study results and limitations: No direct test of biological reproducibility was done here. The small number of patients limits these findings pending further validation.

Thawed PBMCs were FACS-sorted into unstimulated CD4+CD25+CD127- regulatory T cells, CD4+CD25- non-regulatory cells, CD4 and CD8 cells. The CDR3 contains 15 residues. Germline V gene data show CDR1 as SGHNT and CDR2 as YYREEE (reference sequence). The germline V and J ends were trimmed by 4 bases and 1 base, with 14 bases remaining between them. The data were produced by immunoSEQ multiplex PCR, yet TCRdb's version contains in-frame clones alone and is incomplete. Counted here are some 55,000 clones, around four fifths occurring once; the ten biggest clones make up approximately 4.7%. The clonotype comes from a human donor in good health. The sequenced sample consisted of CD4+ T cells from blood. V usage is TRBV5-4 and J usage is TRBJ1-1, with D maybe TRBD1 (5 bases). The CDR3 region is CASSPSGGENTEAFF. The CDR3 nucleotides read TGTGCCAGCAGCCCGTCGGGGGGGGAGAACACTGAAGCTTTCTTT.